These T cell receptor beta chains were read from a single sample in a study of cytomegalovirus exposure and HLA in healthy donors. This table comes from immunoSEQ multiplex PCR, and its TCRdb copy is limited to in-frame clones, with some not included. The top ten hold roughly 1.9% of the sample, which has under 200,000 clones, roughly 73% seen once. The specimen sequenced was PBMCs. The receptors derive from a woman aged 30 to 39 in good health and CMV-seronegative. Both conserved end residues are part of each CDR3. D genes are given only for firm matches. Where a row states a size, it is once, few, many or the class of an expanded clone; other rows omit it.

J | size | D | V | DNA | CDR3
TRBJ1-6 | few | - | TRBV2 | TGTGCCAGCAGTGTACAGGGATACAATTCACCCCTCCACTTT | CASSVQGYNSPLHF
TRBJ2-1 | few | TRBD2 | TRBV7-6 | TGTGCCAGCAGCCCTGTCGGGACTAGCGGGGGAGCCGAGCAGTTCTTC | CASSPVGTSGGAEQFF
TRBJ2-2 | - | - | TRBV19 | TGTGCCAGTAGTATACAGGACACCGGGGAGCTGTTTTTT | CASSIQDTGELFF
TRBJ2-3 | - | - | TRBV2 | TGTGCCAGCAGTGCCCCCGGGGGGCCAGATACGCAGTATTTT | CASSAPGGPDTQYF
TRBJ1-2 | - | TRBD1 | TRBV19 | TGTGCCAGTAGTATCGGGACAGCTTATGGCTACACCTTC | CASSIGTAYGYTF
TRBJ1-6 | - | - | TRBV5-1 | TGCGCCAGCAGCTTGGGCAGGGGAGATTCACCCCTCCACTTT | CASSLGRGDSPLHF
TRBJ1-2 | - | TRBD1 | TRBV9 | TGTGCCAGCAGCGTAGGCACAGGGGGCTATGGCTACACCTTC | CASSVGTGGYGYTF
TRBJ2-7 | - | TRBD1 | TRBV19 | TGTGCCAGTAGTATAGGACAGGGTTGGTCCTACGAGCAGTACTTC | CASSIGQGWSYEQYF
TRBJ1-4 | - | - | TRBV6-6 | TGTGCCAGCAGTTACTCTGCGGGGAGGGGTAATGAAAAACTGTTTTTT | CASSYSAGRGNEKLFF
TRBJ1-1 | - | TRBD1 | TRBV12-5 | TGTGCTAGTGGTTTAAGGGGGCGGGAAGCTTTCTTT | CASGLRGREAFF
TRBJ2-1 | - | TRBD2 | TRBV29-1 | TGCAGCGTTGATGGCCCATCGACGGGACTAGCGGGCTTTTCCTCCTACAATGAGCAGTTCTTC | CSVDGPSTGLAGFSSYNEQFF
TRBJ2-3 | - | TRBD2 | TRBV7-8 | TGTGCCAGCAGCTTAGCGCTGGGAGCGGGGATACGCAATACGCAGTATTTT | CASSLALGAGIRNTQYF
TRBJ2-5 | - | TRBD1 | TRBV4-3 | TGCGCCAGCAGCCAAGATAAAACAGGGGGTTGGACCCAGTACTTC | CASSQDKTGGWTQYF
TRBJ1-4 | - | - | TRBV6-5 | TGTGCCAGCAGGAACTCGGGGGGTAGGGAAAAACTGTTTTTT | CASRNSGGREKLFF
TRBJ1-6 | - | - | TRBV4-1 | TGCGCCAGCAGCCAAGAGCCTAGCTCGGAGTCACCCCTCCACTTT | CASSQEPSSESPLHF
TRBJ2-1 | - | - | TRBV5-4 | TGTGCCAGCAGCTACCGTGTGGCGGGAAGGACCTACAATGAGCAGTTCTTC | CASSYRVAGRTYNEQFF
TRBJ2-7 | - | TRBD2 | TRBV19 | TGTGCCAGCACCCCGGGGAGGGGCCCCTACGAGCAGTACTTC | CASTPGRGPYEQYF
TRBJ2-2 | - | TRBD2 | TRBV11-2 | TGTGCCAGCCGGGTAGCGGGAGGCTCGAACACCGGGGAGCTGTTTTTT | CASRVAGGSNTGELFF
TRBJ1-2 | - | TRBD1 | TRBV2 | TGTGCCAGCAGGACAGGGCTCTATGGCTACACCTTC | CASRTGLYGYTF
TRBJ1-6 | - | - | TRBV10-2 | TGCGCCAGCAGTACACAAAGTGATAATTCACCCCTCCACTTT | CASSTQSDNSPLHF
TRBJ1-1 | - | - | TRBV6-4 | TGTGCCAGCAGCAGAGCCCGGGACACTGAAGCTTTCTTT | CASSRARDTEAFF
TRBJ2-5 | - | TRBD2 | TRBV19 | TGTGCCAGTAGTGAGGGGACTAGAAGACAGAGGGAGACCCAGTACTTC | CASSEGTRRQRETQYF
TRBJ2-5 | - | TRBD1 | TRBV9 | TGTGCCAGCAGCCCCTCAGAGGCAGGGGGAGAGACCCAGTACTTC | CASSPSEAGGETQYF
TRBJ2-7 | - | TRBD1 | TRBV5-1 | TGCGCCAGCAGCTATTACACAGGGGACCCCTACGAGCAGTACTTC | CASSYYTGDPYEQYF
TRBJ1-2 | - | - | TRBV4-2 | TGTGCCAGCAGCCAAGAAAATCTCGAGGCGTATGGCTACACCTTC | CASSQENLEAYGYTF
TRBJ2-3 | - | TRBD2 | TRBV4-3 | TGCGCCAGCAGCCAGGGACTGGGGGGGGGCACAGATACGCAGTATTTT | CASSQGLGGGTDTQYF
TRBJ1-2 | - | - | TRBV5-1 | TGCGCCAGCAGCATACAGAACTATGGCTACACCTTC | CASSIQNYGYTF
TRBJ1-2 | - | TRBD1 | TRBV15 | TGTGCCACCAGCGGATGGGACAGAAACTATGGCTACACCTTC | CATSGWDRNYGYTF
TRBJ1-1 | - | - | TRBV7-9 | TGTGCCAGCAGCCTGGGACAAACCAACACTGAAGCTTTCTTT | CASSLGQTNTEAFF
TRBJ1-2 | - | - | TRBV29-1 | TGCAGCGTATATTTCGGACAGCCCAACTATGGCTACACCTTC | CSVYFGQPNYGYTF
TRBJ2-3 | - | - | TRBV7-3 | TGTGCCAGCAGTTTGAGTGGGACTAGCACAGATACGCAGTATTTT | CASSLSGTSTDTQYF
TRBJ2-7 | few | - | TRBV6-5 | TGTGCCAGCAGTAGGGGACACTACGAGCAGTACTTC | CASSRGHYEQYF
TRBJ2-6 | - | TRBD1 | TRBV7-7 | TGTGCTAGCAGCGACGGACAGGGGGCAGTCGGGGCCAACGTCCTGACTTTC | CASSDGQGAVGANVLTF
TRBJ2-3 | few | - | TRBV11-2 | TGTGCCAGCAGCCTGGCTGCGGTGTACACAGATACGCAGTATTTT | CASSLAAVYTDTQYF
TRBJ1-4 | - | TRBD1 | TRBV25-1 | TGTGCCAGCAGCCGGGACAGGGTGTCAGGGGCTAATGAAAAACTGTTTTTT | CASSRDRVSGANEKLFF
TRBJ2-3 | once | TRBD2 | TRBV9 | TGTGCCAGCAGCGTAAGGTCGGGGAGGGGTGTAGATACGCAGTATTTT | CASSVRSGRGVDTQYF
TRBJ2-7 | - | - | TRBV6-5 | TGTGCCAGCAGTTCCGACTGGAACTCCTACGAGCAGTACTTC | CASSSDWNSYEQYF
TRBJ1-2 | few | - | TRBV5-1 | TGCGCCAGCGCTTACGGAGGGCTGGGGGGCTACACCTTC | CASAYGGLGGYTF
TRBJ2-7 | - | - | TRBV5-1 | TGCGCCAGCAGCTTGGAGAGGGTCCACGAGCAGTACTTC | CASSLERVHEQYF
TRBJ2-1 | - | TRBD2 | TRBV29-1 | TGCAGCTCCATAGCGGGAGGGTCCTACAATGAGCAGTTCTTC | CSSIAGGSYNEQFF
TRBJ2-2 | few | - | TRBV6-6 | TGTGCCAGCAGTCAGAGGACAGTCGCGAACACCGGGGAGCTGTTTTTT | CASSQRTVANTGELFF
TRBJ1-4 | few | TRBD1 | TRBV15 | TGTGCCACCAGCAGAGATCGTCAGGGGGTGAATGAAAAACTGTTTTTT | CATSRDRQGVNEKLFF
TRBJ2-7 | - | - | TRBV11-2 | TGTGCCAGCAGCTTAGAATTCGGTCTAGCAGAGTACGAGCAGTACTTC | CASSLEFGLAEYEQYF
TRBJ1-2 | - | - | TRBV30 | TGTGCCTGGAGTTCTTTAGGGGCGACATCCCCCTATGGCTACACCTTC | CAWSSLGATSPYGYTF
TRBJ2-1 | few | TRBD2 | TRBV2 | TGTGCCAGCAGTATTGTAGCGGGGGGCTTCTTC | CASSIVAGGFF
TRBJ1-2 | - | - | TRBV6-1 | TGTGCCAGCAGTGAAAGGGGGAACAGGTTTGGCTACACCTTC | CASSERGNRFGYTF
TRBJ2-5 | - | TRBD2 | TRBV7-2 | TGTGCCAGCAGCAAAGCGGGGGGAGGAGAGACCCAGTACTTC | CASSKAGGGETQYF
TRBJ1-2 | - | - | TRBV6-5 | TGTGCCAGCAGTCAGGGGTTTGGCTACACCTTC | CASSQGFGYTF
TRBJ2-3 | - | TRBD2 | TRBV5-6 | TGTGCCAGCAGCTTGGTAGTTAGCGGGAGTAAGACAGATACGCAGTATTTT | CASSLVVSGSKTDTQYF
TRBJ2-1 | - | - | TRBV7-6 | TGTGCCAGCAGCCCACCTCGAACAGGGATGAATGAGCAGTTCTTC | CASSPPRTGMNEQFF
TRBJ1-6 | - | TRBD1 | TRBV23-1 | TGCGCCAGACCGACGGGACAGGACCACTATAATTCACCCCTCCACTTT | CARPTGQDHYNSPLHF
TRBJ2-7 | - | - | TRBV9 | TGTGCCAGCAGCGTAGGGGCTGGCGACGAGCAGTACTTC | CASSVGAGDEQYF
TRBJ2-3 | - | TRBD2 | TRBV29-1 | TGCAGCGTTGAAGCCTCCGGGACTAGCGGGAGGTTCGGCACAGATACGCAGTATTTT | CSVEASGTSGRFGTDTQYF
TRBJ1-2 | - | TRBD1 | TRBV30 | TGTGCCTGGGGTCTAAACAGGGGGCGCGGTGGCTACACCTTC | CAWGLNRGRGGYTF
TRBJ2-3 | once | - | TRBV5-1 | TGCGCCAGCAGCTTGGCTAGGGGAACTAGCACAGATACGCAGTATTTT | CASSLARGTSTDTQYF
TRBJ2-4 | once | TRBD1 | TRBV12-5 | TGTGCTAGTGGCCGGGGACAGGGAACAGCCAAAAACATTCAGTACTTC | CASGRGQGTAKNIQYF
TRBJ2-6 | - | TRBD1 | TRBV4-3 | TGCGCCAGCAGCCCGAAACCCGTAGGTGGGACAGGGTATTCTGGGGCCAACGTCCTGACTTTC | CASSPKPVGGTGYSGANVLTF
TRBJ2-1 | - | - | TRBV19 | TGTGCCAGTAGTATGCCAACAGTAGCCTACAATGAGCAGTTCTTC | CASSMPTVAYNEQFF
TRBJ2-3 | - | TRBD2 | TRBV5-1 | TGCGCCAGCGGCTTCGGGGGGAGGGGAGATACGCAGTATTTT | CASGFGGRGDTQYF